These T cell receptor beta chains were read from a single sample in a study of blood T cell repertoires in COVID-19. TCRdb keeps only in-frame clones here, not all; method: immunoSEQ multiplex PCR. The table lists some 260,000 clones, approximately 85% of them singletons. Sequencing was performed on peripheral blood. The source of these receptors is a human donor in a cohort sampled during active COVID-19. Both conserved end residues are part of each CDR3. The D gene is left open where the match is weak. Some rows mark clone size as missing; the rest say once, few, many or name a class of expanded clone.

v_gene	j_gene	abundance	d_gene	CDR3nt	CDR3aa
TRBV7-2	TRBJ2-1	once	TRBD2	TGTGCCAGCAGCTTTAGCGGGGGGGCACAATGGCAGCAGTTCTTC	CASSFSGGAQWQQFF
TRBV7-3	TRBJ2-7	NA	TRBD2	TGTGCCAGCAGCTGGCTAGCGGGAGGGCCATCCTACGAGCAGTACTTC	CASSWLAGGPSYEQYF
TRBV6-5	TRBJ2-5	NA	TRBD1	TGTGCCAGCAGTTACTACAGACAGGGCGAGACCCAGTACTTC	CASSYYRQGETQYF
TRBV27	TRBJ1-4	NA	TRBD1	TGTGCCAGCAGCCCGGCGGGGACAGGGACTGAAAAACTGTTTTTT	CASSPAGTGTEKLFF
TRBV9	TRBJ1-2	NA	TRBD1	TGTGCCAGCAGCTCAGGGGGATTGAGCTATGGCTACACCTTC	CASSSGGLSYGYTF
TRBV6-2/TRBV6-3	TRBJ2-7	once	NA	TGTGCCAGCAGCAGACCAGGACTGGTCTCCTACGAGCAGTACTTC	CASSRPGLVSYEQYF
TRBV5-1	TRBJ2-7	NA	NA	TGCGCCAGCAGCTTGGAGTCCACTAGCTTTTACGAGCAGTACTTC	CASSLESTSFYEQYF
TRBV6-5	TRBJ1-2	NA	NA	TGTGCCAGCAGGATACTTTATGGCTACACCTTC	CASRILYGYTF
TRBV24-1	TRBJ2-1	NA	TRBD2	TGTGCCACCAGTGAGAGCGGGGCGCACAATGAGCAGTTCTTC	CATSESGAHNEQFF
TRBV28	TRBJ2-6	few	TRBD1	TGTGCCAGCAGTTTGACAGGGACTGGGGCCAACGTCCTGACTTTC	CASSLTGTGANVLTF
TRBV7-2	TRBJ2-6	NA	NA	TGTGCCAGCAGCCGGGAGGGACAGATACCCTCTGGGGCCAACGTCCTGACTTTC	CASSREGQIPSGANVLTF
TRBV3-1/TRBV3-2	TRBJ1-6	NA	TRBD1	TGTGCCAGCAGCCAACGCGGGACAGGGGTAAATAATTCACCCCTCCACTTT	CASSQRGTGVNNSPLHF
TRBV6-2/TRBV6-3	TRBJ1-5	once	TRBD1	TGTGCCAGCAGTTACTCGCGCAGGACAGGCCTCTTAGGAGGTCAGCCCCAGCATTTT	CASSYSRRTGLLGGQPQHF
TRBV28	TRBJ1-3	NA	NA	TGTGCCAGTTGTCTAGGGGGGGGAGGAAACACCATATATTTT	CASCLGGGGNTIYF
TRBV19	TRBJ2-1	NA	TRBD2	TGTCCCACCAAACTCGGGGGGACGGGGGGGACATACAATGAGCAGTTCTTC	CPTKLGGTGGTYNEQFF
TRBV28	TRBJ2-3	NA	NA	TGTGCCAGCAGACGGTTTAGGGGACAAGCCCCCACAGATACGCAGTATTTT	CASRRFRGQAPTDTQYF
TRBV27	TRBJ2-5	NA	TRBD2	TGTGCCAGCAGTTCGTCTAGCGGGATGTTCGAGACCCAGTACTTC	CASSSSSGMFETQYF
TRBV6-5	TRBJ1-4	few	NA	TGTGCCAGCAGGGGTCCTGGGGGGGTACGTTTT	CASRGPGGVRF
TRBV6-5	TRBJ2-3	NA	NA	TGTGCCAGCCGGCCTAGTAGTACAGATACGCAGTATTTT	CASRPSSTDTQYF
TRBV7-8	TRBJ1-4	once	NA	TGTGCCAGCAGCTTAGAGCGGATAGCTAATGAAAAACTGTTTTTT	CASSLERIANEKLFF
TRBV7-8	TRBJ2-5	NA	NA	TGTGCCAGCAGCACGATGCCCCTCCCCCGGGAGACCCAGTACTTC	CASSTMPLPRETQYF
TRBV28	TRBJ1-2	NA	NA	TGTGCCAGCAGTCGACAGAGCTATGGCTACACCTTC	CASSRQSYGYTF
TRBV7-9	TRBJ1-2	NA	TRBD1	TGTGCCAGCAGCCACGGGACAGGGTATGGCTACACCTTC	CASSHGTGYGYTF
TRBV12-3/TRBV12-4	TRBJ2-7	once	NA	TGTGCCAGCACCCTGGGCCCGGGGGAGCAGTACTTC	CASTLGPGEQYF
TRBV30	TRBJ2-1	NA	NA	TGTGCCTGGGACAGATACAATGAGCAGTTCTTC	CAWDRYNEQFF
TRBV19	TRBJ2-1	NA	TRBD2	TGTGCCAGTACCTCAGCGGGAGAAGTCTACAATGAGCAGTTCTTC	CASTSAGEVYNEQFF
TRBV4-1	TRBJ1-2	NA	NA	TGCGCCAGCAGCCCTCAGGAGGGGATTTATGGCTACACCTTC	CASSPQEGIYGYTF
TRBV27	TRBJ1-1	NA	NA	TGTGCCAGCAGCCCGCCGCTACAGGAACTGAACACTGAAGCTTTCTTT	CASSPPLQELNTEAFF